This T cell receptor beta chain emerged from a study of blood T cell repertoires in COVID-19. TCRdb keeps only in-frame clones here, not all; method: immunoSEQ multiplex PCR. The data show fewer than 200,000 clones, around 85% seen once. Germline V gene data show CDR1 as LGHDT and CDR2 as YNNKEL (reference sequence). Trimming cost V 1 base and J 1 base, with 12 bases left between them. This CDR3 region has 16 residues. The chain carries TRBV3-1 (or the pseudogene TRBV3-2) and TRBJ2-3; D unclear. Sequencing input: peripheral blood. The receptor's source is a man in his sixties who had recovered from COVID-19. CDR3 sequence (DNA): TGTGCCAGCAGCCAAGTGGGCCAGCTTCGCACAGATACGCAGTATTTT. This gives the protein CASSQVGQLRTDTQYF.